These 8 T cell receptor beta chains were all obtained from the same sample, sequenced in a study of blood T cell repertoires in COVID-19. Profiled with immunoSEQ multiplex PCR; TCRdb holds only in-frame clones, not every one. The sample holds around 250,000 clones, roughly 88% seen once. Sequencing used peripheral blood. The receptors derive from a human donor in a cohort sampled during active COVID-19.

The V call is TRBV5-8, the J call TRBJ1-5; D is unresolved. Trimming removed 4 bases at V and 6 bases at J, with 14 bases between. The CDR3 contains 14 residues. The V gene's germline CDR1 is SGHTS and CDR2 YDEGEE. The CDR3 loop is CASSKAGEGQPQHF. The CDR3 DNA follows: TGTGCCAGCAGCAAGGCCGGCGAGGGTCAGCCCCAGCATTTT. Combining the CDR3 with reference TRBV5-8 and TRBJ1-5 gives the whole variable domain EAGVTQSPTHLIKTRGQQATLRCSPISGHTSVYWYQQALGLGLQFLLWYDEGEERNRGNFPPRFSGRQFPNYSSELNVNALELEDSALYLCASSKAGEGQPQHFGDGTRLSIL.

DNA for the CDR3: TGTGCCAGCAGCCAGGGGGAGGGGCAGTTAGGCTATGGCTACACCTTC. Its translation: CASSQGEGQLGYGYTF. The chain recombines TRBV3-1 (or the pseudogene TRBV3-2) with TRBJ1-2, with a possible D match to TRBD1 (5 bases). The ends were cut back, 3 bases at V and 4 bases at J, with 18 bases in the middle. The CDR3 length is 16 residues. Germline V gene data show CDR1 as LGHDT and CDR2 as YNNKEL (reference sequence).

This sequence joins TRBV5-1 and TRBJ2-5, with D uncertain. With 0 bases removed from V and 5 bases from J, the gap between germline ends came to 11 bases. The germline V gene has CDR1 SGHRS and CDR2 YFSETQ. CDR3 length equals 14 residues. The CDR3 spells CASSLAKMGETQYF. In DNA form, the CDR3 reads TGCGCCAGCAGCTTGGCTAAAATGGGCGAGACCCAGTACTTC.

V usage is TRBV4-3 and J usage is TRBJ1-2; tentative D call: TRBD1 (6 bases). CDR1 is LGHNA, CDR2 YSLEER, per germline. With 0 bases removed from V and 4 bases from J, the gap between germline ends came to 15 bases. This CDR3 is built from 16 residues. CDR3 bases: TGCGCCAGCAGCCAAGACCCCGGACAGACCATCTATGGCTACACCTTC. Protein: CASSQDPGQTIYGYTF.

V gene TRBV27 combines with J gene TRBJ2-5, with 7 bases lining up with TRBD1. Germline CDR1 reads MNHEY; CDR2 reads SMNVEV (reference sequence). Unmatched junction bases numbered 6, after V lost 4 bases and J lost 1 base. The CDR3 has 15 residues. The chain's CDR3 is CASSYLGQVQETQYF. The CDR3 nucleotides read TGTGCCAGCAGTTACCTAGGACAGGTCCAAGAGACCCAGTACTTC.

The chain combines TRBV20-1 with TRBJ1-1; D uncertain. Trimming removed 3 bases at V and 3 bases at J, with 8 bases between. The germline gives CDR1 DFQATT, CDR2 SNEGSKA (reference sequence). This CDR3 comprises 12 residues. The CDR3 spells CSASADYTEAFF. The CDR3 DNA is TGCAGTGCTAGTGCAGACTACACTGAAGCTTTCTTT.

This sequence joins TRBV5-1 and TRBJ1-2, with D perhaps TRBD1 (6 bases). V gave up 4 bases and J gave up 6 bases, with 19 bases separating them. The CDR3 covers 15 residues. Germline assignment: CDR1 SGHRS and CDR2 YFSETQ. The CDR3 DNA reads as TGCGCCAGCAGCCCCGATGGACAGAGCTTTAATGGCTACACCTTC. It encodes CASSPDGQSFNGYTF.

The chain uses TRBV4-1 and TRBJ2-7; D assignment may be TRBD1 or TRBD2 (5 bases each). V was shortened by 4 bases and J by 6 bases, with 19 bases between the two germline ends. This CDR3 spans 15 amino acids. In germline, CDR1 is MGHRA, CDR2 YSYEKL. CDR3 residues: CASSLEGQSLVEQYF. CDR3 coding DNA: TGCGCCAGCAGCCTAGAGGGGCAGAGCCTCGTCGAGCAGTACTTC.